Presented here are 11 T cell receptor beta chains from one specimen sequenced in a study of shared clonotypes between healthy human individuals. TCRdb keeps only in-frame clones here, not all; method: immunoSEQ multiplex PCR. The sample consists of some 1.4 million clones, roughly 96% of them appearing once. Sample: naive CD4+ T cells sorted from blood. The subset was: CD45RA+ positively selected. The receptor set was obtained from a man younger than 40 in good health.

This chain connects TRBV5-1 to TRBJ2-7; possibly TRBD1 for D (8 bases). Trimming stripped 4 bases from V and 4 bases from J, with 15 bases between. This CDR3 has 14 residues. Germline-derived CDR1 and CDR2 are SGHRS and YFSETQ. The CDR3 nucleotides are TGCGCCAGCAGCGGAACAGGGGGGGAGTACGAGCAGTACTTC. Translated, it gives CASSGTGGEYEQYF. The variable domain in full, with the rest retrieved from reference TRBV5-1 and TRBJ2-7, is KAGVTQTPRYLIKTRGQQVTLSCSPISGHRSVSWYQQTPGQGLQFLFEYFSETQRNKGNFPGRFSGRQFSNSRSEMNVSTLELGDSALYLCASSGTGGEYEQYFGPGTRLTVT.

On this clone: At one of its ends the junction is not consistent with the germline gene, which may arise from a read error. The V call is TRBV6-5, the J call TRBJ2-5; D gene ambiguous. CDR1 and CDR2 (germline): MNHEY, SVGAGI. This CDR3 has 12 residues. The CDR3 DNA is TGTGCCAGCAGTCACTCGAGAGAGACCCAGTACTTC. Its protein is CASSHSRETQYF.

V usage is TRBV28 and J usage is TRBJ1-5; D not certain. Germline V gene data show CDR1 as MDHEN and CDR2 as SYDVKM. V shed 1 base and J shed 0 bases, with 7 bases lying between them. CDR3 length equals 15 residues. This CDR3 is CASSLLGASNQPQHF. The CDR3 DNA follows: TGTGCCAGCAGTTTATTGGGCGCTAGCAATCAGCCCCAGCATTTT.

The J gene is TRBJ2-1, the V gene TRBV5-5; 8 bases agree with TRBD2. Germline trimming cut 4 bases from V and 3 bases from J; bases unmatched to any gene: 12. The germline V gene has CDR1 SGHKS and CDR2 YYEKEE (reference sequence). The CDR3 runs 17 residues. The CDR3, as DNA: TGTGCCAGCAGCCCCGATGGTCTAGCGGGTATCTACAATGAGCAGTTCTTC. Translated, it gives CASSPDGLAGIYNEQFF.

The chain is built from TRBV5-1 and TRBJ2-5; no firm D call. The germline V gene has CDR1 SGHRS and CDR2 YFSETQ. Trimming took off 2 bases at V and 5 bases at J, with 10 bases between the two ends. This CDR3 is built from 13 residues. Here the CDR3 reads CASSFSVAETQYF. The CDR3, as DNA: TGCGCCAGCAGCTTCTCCGTGGCGGAGACCCAGTACTTC.

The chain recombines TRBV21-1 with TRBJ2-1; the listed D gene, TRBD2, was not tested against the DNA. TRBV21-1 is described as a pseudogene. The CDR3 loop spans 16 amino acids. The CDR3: CASSKLGGRIYNEQFF. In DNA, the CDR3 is TGTGCCAGCAGCAAATTAGGCGGGAGGATCTACAATGAGCAGTTCTTC.

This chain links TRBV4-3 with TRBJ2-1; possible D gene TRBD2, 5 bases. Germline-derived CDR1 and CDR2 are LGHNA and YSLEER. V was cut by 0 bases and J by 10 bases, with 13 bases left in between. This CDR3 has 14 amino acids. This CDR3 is CASSQDRRDREQFF. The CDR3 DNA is TGCGCCAGCAGCCAAGATAGACGGGATAGGGAGCAGTTCTTC.

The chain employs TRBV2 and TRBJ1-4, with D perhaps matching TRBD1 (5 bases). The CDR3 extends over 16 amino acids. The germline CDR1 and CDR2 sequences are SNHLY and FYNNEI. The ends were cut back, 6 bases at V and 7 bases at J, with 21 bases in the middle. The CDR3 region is CASSHPAPGQGEKLFF. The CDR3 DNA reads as TGTGCCAGCAGCCACCCCGCCCCCGGACAAGGTGAAAAACTGTTTTTT. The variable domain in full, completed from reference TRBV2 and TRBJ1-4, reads EPEVTQTPSHQVTQMGQEVILRCVPISNHLYFYWYRQILGQKVEFLVSFYNNEISEKSEIFDDQFSVERPDGSNFTLKIRSTKLEDSAMYFCASSHPAPGQGEKLFFGSGTQLSVL.

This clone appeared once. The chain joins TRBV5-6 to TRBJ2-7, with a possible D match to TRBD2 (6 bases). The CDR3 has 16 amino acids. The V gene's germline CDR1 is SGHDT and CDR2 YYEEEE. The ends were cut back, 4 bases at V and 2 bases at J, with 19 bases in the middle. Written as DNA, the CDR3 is TGTGCCAGCAGCCTGGCGGTGGGGGGTCTCCCCTACGAGCAGTACTTC. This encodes CASSLAVGGLPYEQYF. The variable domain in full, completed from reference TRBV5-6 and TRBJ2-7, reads DAGVTQSPTHLIKTRGQQVTLRCSPKSGHDTVSWYQQALGQGPQFIFQYYEEEERQRGNFPDRFSGHQFPNYSSELNVNALLLGDSALYLCASSLAVGGLPYEQYFGPGTRLTVT.

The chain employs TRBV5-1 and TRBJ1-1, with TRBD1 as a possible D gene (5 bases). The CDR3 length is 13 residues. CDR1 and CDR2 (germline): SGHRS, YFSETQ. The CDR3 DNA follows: TGCGCTTCTGCCGGCCAGGGCACGGCTGAAGCTTTCTTT. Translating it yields CASAGQGTAEAFF.

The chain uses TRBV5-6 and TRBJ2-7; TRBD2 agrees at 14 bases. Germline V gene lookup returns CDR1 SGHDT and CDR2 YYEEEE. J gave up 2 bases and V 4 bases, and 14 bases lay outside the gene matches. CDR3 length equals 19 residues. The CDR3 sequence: CASSLGGTSGRFRAYEQYF. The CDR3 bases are TGTGCCAGCAGCCTCGGAGGGACTAGCGGGAGATTTAGGGCCTACGAGCAGTACTTC.